One and the same sample provided the 15 T cell receptor beta chains below, sequenced in a study of identical twins. A single record per CDR3 protein comes from TCRdb applying MiXCR to the 5' RACE reads. Of approximately 620,000 distinct CDR3 sequences listed, 8% to 9% are singletons. The data were also submitted as part of a second study, on yellow fever vaccine responses in identical twins.

Source material: PBMCs. These receptors all stem from a woman aged 18-29 years in good health.

The rearrangement links TRBV7-9 to TRBJ2-1, with 11 bases fitting TRBD2. Trimming took 2 bases from V and 10 from J; bases not matched to a gene: 13. The CDR3 has 17 amino acids. The germline CDR1 and CDR2 sequences are SEHNR and FQNEAQ (reference sequence). The CDR3 DNA reads TGTGCCAGCAGCTTAATGACTGTTCGGACTAGCGGGTTGGAGCAGTTCTTC. It is translated as CASSLMTVRTSGLEQFF.

This clonotype was seen ten or more times. The V gene is TRBV27, the J gene TRBJ2-2; possible D gene TRBD2, 6 bases. The V end was cut by 5 bases, the J end by 3 bases, with 10 bases between. This CDR3 has 14 amino acids. Germline CDR1 is MNHEY and CDR2 is SMNVEV (reference sequence). The CDR3 here is CASSRDSYTGELFF. The CDR3 DNA reads as TGTGCCAGCAGTCGGGACTCATACACCGGGGAGCTGTTTTTT.

There are many counts of this clonotype. The CDR3 DNA follows: TGCAGTGCCAATGCCTTCTCGACGGGACCGCAGTACTTC. It is translated as CSANAFSTGPQYF. The V call is TRBV20-1, the J call TRBJ2-7; the D call may be TRBD1 or TRBD2 (5 bases each). Germline loops: CDR1 DFQATT, CDR2 SNEGSKA (reference sequence). V gave up 6 bases and J gave up 9 bases, with 21 bases separating them. The CDR3 is made up of 13 amino acids.

This clonotype turned up a few times. CDR3 nucleotide sequence: TGTGCCAGCAGCCCCGGGACTAGCCCCGGGGAGCTGTTTTTT. Translation: CASSPGTSPGELFF. The chain has TRBV11-2 and TRBJ2-2; 9 bases map to TRBD2. The CDR3 loop spans 14 amino acids. Germline V gene lookup returns CDR1 SGHAT and CDR2 FQNNGV. Germline trimming cut 5 bases from V and 6 bases from J; bases unmatched to any gene: 4.

In this sample, this clonotype turned up a few times. The chain carries TRBV6-1 and TRBJ2-1, with 9 nucleotides matching TRBD2. The CDR3 is 15 residues long. Germline trimming cut 8 bases from V and 4 bases from J; bases unmatched to any gene: 9. Germline V gene lookup returns CDR1 MNHNS and CDR2 SASEGT. The CDR3 DNA is TGTGCCAGCGTATCAGCGGGAGGTCTTTACAATGAGCAGTTCTTC. Translation gives CASVSAGGLYNEQFF.

The chain employs TRBV10-3 and TRBJ2-3, with 7 positions matching TRBD2. The CDR3 is 16 amino acids. Germline V gene lookup returns CDR1 ENHRY and CDR2 SYGVKD. Trimming took 0 bases from V and 0 from J; bases not matched to a gene: 3. The CDR3 sequence: CAISESWGLSTDTQYF. The CDR3, as DNA: TGTGCCATCAGTGAGTCCTGGGGACTAAGCACAGATACGCAGTATTTT.

Ten or more counts support this clonotype. J is TRBJ2-1 and V is TRBV28; a possible D gene is TRBD1 (6 bases). CDR3 length equals 14 residues. The germline V gene has CDR1 MDHEN and CDR2 SYDVKM. Trimming cost V 9 bases and J 2 bases, with 14 bases left between them. The CDR3 DNA reads TGTGCCAGTCGACAACGACAGGCCTACAATGAGCAGTTCTTC. Translating it yields CASRQRQAYNEQFF.

This clonotype was detected a few times. J is TRBJ2-4 and V is TRBV6-2 or TRBV6-3, with D tentatively TRBD2 (5 bases). The CDR3 runs 15 residues. Germline lookup yields CDR1 MNHEY and CDR2 SVGEGT. V was pared by 2 bases and J by 3 bases, with 11 bases between. The CDR3 region has the DNA TGTGCCAGCAGTTACGCTACCGGAGGCAAAAACATTCAGTACTTC. Protein: CASSYATGGKNIQYF.

The chain employs TRBV19 and TRBJ2-7; TRBD1 aligns across 7 bases. J gave up 3 bases and V 5 bases, and 10 bases lay outside the gene matches. Germline CDR1 and CDR2: LNHDA and SQIVND (reference sequence). The CDR3 is made up of 15 amino acids. The CDR3 region has the DNA TGTGCCAGTAGTCTTCGAGGGGGACAGATCTACGAGCAGTACTTC. Encoded protein: CASSLRGGQIYEQYF.

This clonotype was counted a few times. V and J are TRBV7-3 and TRBJ1-4, with 9 bases identical to TRBD1. Trimming cost V 5 bases and J 5 bases; bases outside gene matches: 3. Germline V gene data show CDR1 as SGHTA and CDR2 as FQGTGA. The CDR3 totals 14 residues. The CDR3 region has the DNA TGTGCCAGCAGCGCTACAGGGGGCAATGAAAAACTGTTTTTT. Protein product: CASSATGGNEKLFF.

The rearrangement links TRBV6-1 to TRBJ2-1, with D perhaps assigned TRBD1 or TRBD2 (5 bases each). V was clipped by 3 bases and J by 9 bases, with 12 bases between them. Germline V gene data show CDR1 as MNHNS and CDR2 as SASEGT. This CDR3 contains 13 residues. The CDR3 protein is CASSEVGETEQFF. The DNA of the CDR3 is TGTGCCAGCAGTGAGGTAGGGGAGACTGAGCAGTTCTTC.

This clonotype was counted only a few times. CDR3 coding DNA: TGCAGTGCTGGGGCCCCGGGCACCGGGGAGCTGTTTTTT. It encodes CSAGAPGTGELFF. This chain connects TRBV20-1 to TRBJ2-2; a possible D gene is TRBD1 (5 bases). Germline V gene data show CDR1 as DFQATT and CDR2 as SNEGSKA (reference sequence). The CDR3 has 13 amino acids. The germline V and J ends were trimmed by 5 bases and 4 bases, with 11 bases remaining between them.

This clonotype was detected only a few times. The DNA for the CDR3 is TGTGCCAGCAGTTACACTGGACAGGGCCATGAGACCCAGTACTTC. Amino acid sequence: CASSYTGQGHETQYF. The V call is TRBV6-5, the J call TRBJ2-5, with 8 bases matching TRBD1. Germline-derived CDR1 and CDR2 are MNHEY and SVGAGI. V lost 2 bases and J lost 5; bases outside the gene matches: 7. The CDR3 sequence is 15 residues long.

This clonotype was seen only a few times. The chain uses TRBV20-1 and TRBJ2-5; D remains ambiguous. Germline assignment: CDR1 DFQATT and CDR2 SNEGSKA (reference sequence). The V gene lost 3 bases and the J gene lost 0 bases, with 17 bases spanning the gap. This CDR3 is built from 16 residues. CDR3 protein: CSASRSATIDQETQYF. The CDR3 DNA reads TGCAGTGCTAGCCGGTCAGCCACGATAGACCAAGAGACCCAGTACTTC.

The sample holds a few counts of this clonotype. The chain has TRBV28 and TRBJ2-5; D is perhaps TRBD1 or TRBD2 (5 bases each). The CDR3 covers 16 residues. Germline assignment: CDR1 MDHEN and CDR2 SYDVKM. V lost 5 bases and J lost 5, with 21 bases in between. CDR3 protein: CASSTPFGGAVETQYF. CDR3 coding DNA: TGTGCCAGCAGTACCCCTTTTGGGGGTGCGGTGGAGACCCAGTACTTC.